This paragraph covers one T cell receptor beta chain sequence. Its antigen remains unknown. V was trimmed by 3 bases and J by 11 bases, leaving 15 bases between them. The length of the CDR3 is 13 residues. The germline V gene encodes CDR1 KGHDR and CDR2 SFDVKD. The source of the sample is a study of type 1 regulatory T cells. Study-wide background: An in vitro protocol generated T-allo10, a Tr1-enriched, alloantigen-specific CD4 T cell product.

TCRdb recomputed calls from the reads with MiXCR, one row per CDR3 protein. The sample carries about 62,000 distinct CDR3 sequences, approximately 67% recorded once. General observations from the study: Compared with non-type 1 regulatory T cells, type 1 regulatory T cells showed a more restricted TCR repertoire.

The rearrangement joins TRBV24-1 to TRBJ2-5; weak D call: TRBD2 (6 bases). The receptor's source is a human donor in good health. Sequenced sample: cultured non-Tr1 T cells, either the whole culture or a sorted T cell fraction (not recorded which). CDR3 sequence: CATSDGGTRGQYF. The CDR3 bases are TGTGCCACCAGTGATGGAGGGACGAGAGGTCAGTACTTC.